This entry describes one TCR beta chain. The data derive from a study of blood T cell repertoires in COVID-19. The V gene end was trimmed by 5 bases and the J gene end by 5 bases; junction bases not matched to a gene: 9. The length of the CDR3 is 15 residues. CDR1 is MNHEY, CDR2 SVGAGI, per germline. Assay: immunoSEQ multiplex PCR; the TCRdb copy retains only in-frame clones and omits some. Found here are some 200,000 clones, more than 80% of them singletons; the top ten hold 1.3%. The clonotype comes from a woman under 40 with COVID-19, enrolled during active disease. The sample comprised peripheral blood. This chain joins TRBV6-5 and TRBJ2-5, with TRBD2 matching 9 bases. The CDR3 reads CASSPLAGRRETQYF. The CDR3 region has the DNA TGTGCCAGCAGTCCGCTAGCGGGGCGGCGGGAGACCCAGTACTTC.